The sequence of this T cell receptor beta chain was determined in a study of blood T cell repertoires in COVID-19. Study-level background: Nucleic acid was either cDNA or gDNA, and it came from T cells, B-cell-depleted T cells, or PBMCs.

Original processing methods: Reference gene primer amplification gave nucleated cell count estimates. The repertoire was sequenced with immunoSEQ multiplex PCR; TCRdb's copy has only in-frame clones and lacks some. Clonal size and the V and J genes are those of that table, whereas D and trimming came from the DNA. This table has more than 15,000 clones, 80% to 90% appearing once. This CDR3 region has 15 residues. V gave up 4 bases and J gave up 2 bases; unmatched junction bases: 9. The germline V gene has CDR1 SQVTM and CDR2 ANQGSEA. The source material was peripheral blood. The V gene is TRBV29-1, the J gene TRBJ1-2, with 8 bases lining up with TRBD1. This receptor was taken from a woman aged 55-70 years with active COVID-19. The CDR3 protein is CSVVDRQGTNYGYTF. As DNA, the CDR3 is TGCAGCGTTGTGGACCGACAGGGGACAAACTATGGCTACACCTTC.